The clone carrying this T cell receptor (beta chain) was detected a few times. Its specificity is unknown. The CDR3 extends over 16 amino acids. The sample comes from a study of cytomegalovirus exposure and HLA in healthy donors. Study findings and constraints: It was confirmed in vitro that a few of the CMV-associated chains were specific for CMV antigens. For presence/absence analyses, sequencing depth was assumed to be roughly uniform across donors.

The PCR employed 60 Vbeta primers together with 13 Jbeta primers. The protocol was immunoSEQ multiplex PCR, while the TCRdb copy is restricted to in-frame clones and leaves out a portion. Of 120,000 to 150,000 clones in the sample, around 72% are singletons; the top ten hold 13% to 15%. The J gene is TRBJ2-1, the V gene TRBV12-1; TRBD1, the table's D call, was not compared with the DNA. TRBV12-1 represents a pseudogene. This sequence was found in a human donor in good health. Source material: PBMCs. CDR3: CASSYPGQGAQCEQFF. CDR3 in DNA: TGTGCCAGCAGCTATCCGGGACAGGGGGCGCAGTGTGAGCAGTTCTTC.